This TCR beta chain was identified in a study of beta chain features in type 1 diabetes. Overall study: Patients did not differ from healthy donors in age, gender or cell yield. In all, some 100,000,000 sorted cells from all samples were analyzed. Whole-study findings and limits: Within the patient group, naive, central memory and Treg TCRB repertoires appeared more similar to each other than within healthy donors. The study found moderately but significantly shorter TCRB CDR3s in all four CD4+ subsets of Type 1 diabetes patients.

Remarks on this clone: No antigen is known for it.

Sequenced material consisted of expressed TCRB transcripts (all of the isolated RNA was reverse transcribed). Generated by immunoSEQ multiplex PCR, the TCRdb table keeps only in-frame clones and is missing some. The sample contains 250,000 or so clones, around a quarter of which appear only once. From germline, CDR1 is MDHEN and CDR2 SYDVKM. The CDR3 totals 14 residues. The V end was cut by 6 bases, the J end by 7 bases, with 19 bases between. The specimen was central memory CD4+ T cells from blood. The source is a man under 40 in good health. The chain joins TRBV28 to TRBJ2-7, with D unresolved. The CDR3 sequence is CASSSPPEVREQYF. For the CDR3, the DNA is TGTGCCAGCAGCTCCCCGCCCGAGGTGCGGGAGCAGTACTTC.